This T cell receptor beta chain was captured in a study of early T cells in non-severe SARS-CoV-2 infection. Overall study: From unsorted whole blood, bulk RNA was sequenced, and the chains remained unpaired.

Individual cDNA molecules were tagged with unique molecular identifiers, the study reported. TCRdb reprocessed the 5' RACE reads via MiXCR and lists one record per CDR3 protein. The sample contains roughly 90,000 distinct CDR3 sequences, about 15% of which appear only once. To note about this clonotype: What it recognizes is unknown.

This CDR3 region has 14 residues. Trimming removed 4 bases at V and 0 bases at J, with 8 bases between. From germline, CDR1 is WNHNN and CDR2 SYGVQD (reference sequence). Whole-study results and caveats: A preference for anti-spike CD8 responses marked VDJdb matching, which missed private and CD4 specificities.

The chain links TRBV10-1 to TRBJ2-3; possible D gene TRBD2, 6 bases. The source is an adult who was a healthcare worker with PCR-confirmed SARS-CoV-2 infection or an uninfected control (not recorded which). Specimen: whole blood. CDR3 residues: CASSGGASTDTQYF. Here the CDR3 DNA reads TGCGCCAGCAGTGGCGGGGCTAGCACAGATACGCAGTATTTT.